These T cell receptor beta chains were read from a single sample in a study of cytomegalovirus exposure and HLA in healthy donors. The protocol was immunoSEQ multiplex PCR, while the TCRdb copy is restricted to in-frame clones and leaves out a portion. In the table there are fewer than 140,000 clones, roughly 70% of which are singletons. The sequencing input was PBMCs. These receptors were obtained from a male donor in good health and CMV-seropositive. CDR3s include the opening cysteine and the closing phenylalanine or tryptophan. Fields, in order: D gene, J gene, V gene, clone size, CDR3 protein. A D gene is named only where the DNA matches it firmly. Size is stated for part of the rows, as once, few or many counts, or as a class when the clone is expanded.

D gene: -; J gene: TRBJ1-1; V gene: TRBV7-2; clone size: -; CDR3 protein: CASSLELAEAFF
D gene: -; J gene: TRBJ2-5; V gene: TRBV18; clone size: -; CDR3 protein: CASARGNQETQYF
D gene: -; J gene: TRBJ1-1; V gene: TRBV28; clone size: once; CDR3 protein: CASSLTNMNTEAFF
D gene: -; J gene: TRBJ1-6; V gene: TRBV30; clone size: -; CDR3 protein: CAWSGRESPLHF
D gene: TRBD1; J gene: TRBJ2-7; V gene: TRBV18; clone size: -; CDR3 protein: CASSQGQEISYEQYF
D gene: -; J gene: TRBJ1-2; V gene: TRBV9; clone size: -; CDR3 protein: CASSVGEGLYGYTF
D gene: TRBD2; J gene: TRBJ2-3; V gene: TRBV7-3; clone size: -; CDR3 protein: CASSLTAGTDTQYF
D gene: TRBD2; J gene: TRBJ2-5; V gene: TRBV4-1; clone size: -; CDR3 protein: CASTGAGGPRETQYF
D gene: -; J gene: TRBJ1-1; V gene: TRBV2; clone size: -; CDR3 protein: CASSARDQGTEAFF
D gene: -; J gene: TRBJ2-7; V gene: TRBV11-3; clone size: once; CDR3 protein: CASSLGGTEPYEQYF
D gene: -; J gene: TRBJ1-5; V gene: TRBV6-1; clone size: -; CDR3 protein: CASTPRDTYIQPQHF
D gene: TRBD2; J gene: TRBJ2-5; V gene: TRBV7-3; clone size: few; CDR3 protein: CASSRGGRKETQYF
D gene: -; J gene: TRBJ2-7; V gene: TRBV6-5; clone size: -; CDR3 protein: CASRATRSSYEQYF
D gene: TRBD1; J gene: TRBJ2-7; V gene: TRBV27; clone size: -; CDR3 protein: CASSFGTGGGEQYF
D gene: -; J gene: TRBJ2-1; V gene: TRBV18; clone size: few; CDR3 protein: CASSPGVAGEQFF